This TCR beta chain was found in a study of regulatory T cells in long-lasting Graves disease. Overall study findings and caveats: Persistent disease showed a preference for TRBV28, TRBJ1-2 and TRBJ2-5.

The V gene's germline CDR1 is DFQATT and CDR2 SNEGSKA (reference sequence). Between the trimmed V and J ends, which lost 8 bases and 2 bases, there was a span of 16 bases. There are 13 residues in the CDR3. With iRepertoire HTBI primers and Arm-PCR of CDR3 regions, TCR beta libraries were built. TCRdb re-derived calls from the multiplex PCR reads in MiXCR, one entry per CDR3 protein. The sample has 350,000 to 450,000 distinct CDR3 sequences, approximately 16% seen once. The time point: newly diagnosed GD, antithyroid drugs for less than 3 months. From RNA extracted from PBMCs, the TCR library was made. American Thyroid Association guidelines defined how Graves' disease was diagnosed. Patients were from an endocrinology department in Xi'an, China. Of note for this clonotype: What it binds is not known.

These data were also reused for a study on T cells in Graves' hyperthyroidism and ophthalmopathy.

The TCR was taken from a woman in her 40s with Graves disease. The starting material was peripheral blood mononuclear cells (PBMCs), obtained at new diagnosis, from a patient treated with antithyroid drugs. This chain links TRBV20-1 with TRBJ2-7; D gene unclear. In nucleotides, the CDR3 is TGCAGTAAATACGGACGGTTCCCCTACGAGCAGTACTTC. As protein: CSKYGRFPYEQYF.